These T cell receptor beta chains were read from a single sample in a study of shared clonotypes between healthy human individuals. Assay used: immunoSEQ multiplex PCR; TCRdb lists only in-frame clones, some missing. The data hold 1.5 million to 2.5 million clones, with roughly 94% observed a single time. The sequencing input was naive CD8+ T cells sorted from blood. The receptors here all came from a man aged 18 to 30 in good health. Both conserved end residues are part of each CDR3. The order of the fields is CDR3 length, D gene, clone size, J gene, V gene, CDR3 DNA, CDR3 protein. The D gene is left open where the match is weak. Size values are once, few and many counts, or a class for expanded clones, and some rows have none.

cdr3_length: 13; d_call: NA; clone_size: NA; j_call: TRBJ2-5; v_call: TRBV7-3; cdr3_nt: TGTGCCAGCAGCTTAAATCGGGCAGAGACCCAGTACTTC; cdr3_aa: CASSLNRAETQYF
cdr3_length: 15; d_call: TRBD1; clone_size: NA; j_call: TRBJ2-2; v_call: TRBV4-1; cdr3_nt: TGCGCCAGCAGGACACAGGGGGCGAACACCGGGGAGCTGTTTTTT; cdr3_aa: CASRTQGANTGELFF
cdr3_length: 14; d_call: TRBD2; clone_size: once; j_call: TRBJ2-1; v_call: TRBV6-5; cdr3_nt: TGTGCCAGCACGCGGGGGAGCTCCTACAATGAGCAGTTCTTC; cdr3_aa: CASTRGSSYNEQFF
cdr3_length: 16; d_call: TRBD2; clone_size: NA; j_call: TRBJ2-7; v_call: TRBV7-6; cdr3_nt: TGTGCCAGCAGCTTAGTTCCTCTAGCGGGTTCCTACGAGCAGTACTTC; cdr3_aa: CASSLVPLAGSYEQYF
cdr3_length: 15; d_call: NA; clone_size: NA; j_call: TRBJ1-4; v_call: TRBV6-5; cdr3_nt: TGTGCCAGCAGTTACTCGACAGGAGCTAATGAAAAACTGTTTTTT; cdr3_aa: CASSYSTGANEKLFF
cdr3_length: 17; d_call: TRBD1; clone_size: NA; j_call: TRBJ2-2; v_call: TRBV7-9; cdr3_nt: TGTGCCAGCACTCCCCCGGGACAGCCCGGAGGACCCGGGGAGCTGTTTTTT; cdr3_aa: CASTPPGQPGGPGELFF
cdr3_length: 13; d_call: NA; clone_size: NA; j_call: TRBJ1-1; v_call: TRBV30; cdr3_nt: TGTGCCTGGAGTGTACCAGGATTCAGGGGAGCTTTCTTT; cdr3_aa: CAWSVPGFRGAFF
cdr3_length: 13; d_call: NA; clone_size: NA; j_call: TRBJ2-1; v_call: TRBV6-5; cdr3_nt: TGTGCCAGCGGAGGACAGAATTTTAATGAGCAGTTCTTC; cdr3_aa: CASGGQNFNEQFF
cdr3_length: 14; d_call: TRBD1; clone_size: NA; j_call: TRBJ2-7; v_call: TRBV7-6; cdr3_nt: TGTGCCAGCAGCTCGGGGACAGGTCCCTACGAGCAGTACTTC; cdr3_aa: CASSSGTGPYEQYF
cdr3_length: 12; d_call: TRBD1; clone_size: NA; j_call: TRBJ2-3; v_call: TRBV15; cdr3_nt: TGTGCCTCCAGAGACAGGGACGATACGCAGTATTTT; cdr3_aa: CASRDRDDTQYF
cdr3_length: 17; d_call: TRBD1; clone_size: NA; j_call: TRBJ1-6; v_call: TRBV27; cdr3_nt: TGTGCCAGCAGCCCGGGTCCCGGGACAGGGTCTAATTCACCCCTCCACTTT; cdr3_aa: CASSPGPGTGSNSPLHF
cdr3_length: 11; d_call: NA; clone_size: NA; j_call: TRBJ2-1; v_call: TRBV29-1; cdr3_nt: TGCAGCGTTGAAGGGTCGCACTCCCAGTTCTTC; cdr3_aa: CSVEGSHSQFF
cdr3_length: 14; d_call: NA; clone_size: NA; j_call: TRBJ1-2; v_call: TRBV10-1; cdr3_nt: TGCGCCAGCACACTCTACAGGGAATTCTATGGCTACACCTTC; cdr3_aa: CASTLYREFYGYTF
cdr3_length: 18; d_call: NA; clone_size: NA; j_call: TRBJ2-2; v_call: TRBV7-9; cdr3_nt: TGTGCCAGCAGCTCCTCGCTACCGGCGAGGTCGATTACCGGGGAGCTGTTTTTT; cdr3_aa: CASSSSLPARSITGELFF
cdr3_length: 16; d_call: NA; clone_size: NA; j_call: TRBJ1-6; v_call: TRBV19; cdr3_nt: TGTGCCAGTAGGACCGCGGCCGTTGACATATATTCACCCCTCCACTTT; cdr3_aa: CASRTAAVDIYSPLHF
cdr3_length: 12; d_call: NA; clone_size: NA; j_call: TRBJ2-7; v_call: TRBV4-1; cdr3_nt: TGCGCCAGCAGCCACGAGGGGTACGAGCAGTACTTC; cdr3_aa: CASSHEGYEQYF
cdr3_length: 14; d_call: NA; clone_size: once; j_call: TRBJ2-3; v_call: TRBV9; cdr3_nt: TGTGCCAGCAGCGCTTACTCCGACACAGATACGCAGTATTTT; cdr3_aa: CASSAYSDTDTQYF
cdr3_length: 12; d_call: NA; clone_size: NA; j_call: TRBJ1-2; v_call: TRBV10-3; cdr3_nt: TGTGCCATCAGTCGGGAGGTCTATGGCTACACCTTC; cdr3_aa: CAISREVYGYTF
cdr3_length: 15; d_call: TRBD2; clone_size: NA; j_call: TRBJ2-1; v_call: TRBV27; cdr3_nt: TGTGCCAGCAGTTCCCTAGCGGGAATATACAATGAGCAGTTCTTC; cdr3_aa: CASSSLAGIYNEQFF
cdr3_length: 18; d_call: TRBD1; clone_size: NA; j_call: TRBJ1-1; v_call: TRBV4-3; cdr3_nt: TGCGCCAGCAGCCAAGTGGAAGGACAGGTGGGTTGGGGCACTGAAGCTTTCTTT; cdr3_aa: CASSQVEGQVGWGTEAFF
cdr3_length: 13; d_call: NA; clone_size: NA; j_call: TRBJ2-7; v_call: TRBV7-2; cdr3_nt: TGTGCCAGCAGCTTAGTTTCGGGCTACGAGCAGTACTTC; cdr3_aa: CASSLVSGYEQYF
cdr3_length: 18; d_call: TRBD2; clone_size: NA; j_call: TRBJ2-6; v_call: TRBV5-4; cdr3_nt: TGTGCCAGCAGCTTGGAGGCGGGAGGGCCAAGTGGGGCCAACGTCCTGACTTTC; cdr3_aa: CASSLEAGGPSGANVLTF
cdr3_length: 12; d_call: TRBD1; clone_size: NA; j_call: TRBJ2-7; v_call: TRBV5-6; cdr3_nt: TGTGCCAGCGGACAGGGGGGCGACGAGCAGTACTTC; cdr3_aa: CASGQGGDEQYF
cdr3_length: 11; d_call: NA; clone_size: NA; j_call: TRBJ2-7; v_call: TRBV30; cdr3_nt: TGTGCCTGGAGTGCGACCTACGAGCAGTACTTC; cdr3_aa: CAWSATYEQYF
cdr3_length: 13; d_call: TRBD2; clone_size: NA; j_call: TRBJ2-7; v_call: TRBV5-6; cdr3_nt: TGTGCCAGCAGTCAGACGGGGGGTTACGAGCAGTACTTC; cdr3_aa: CASSQTGGYEQYF
cdr3_length: 14; d_call: NA; clone_size: NA; j_call: TRBJ1-2; v_call: TRBV27; cdr3_nt: TGTGCCAGCAGTTTCACGGGGGGCGATAGGGGCTACACCTTC; cdr3_aa: CASSFTGGDRGYTF
cdr3_length: 14; d_call: NA; clone_size: NA; j_call: TRBJ2-3; v_call: TRBV27; cdr3_nt: TGTGCCAGCAGTTCCGGAACCCTCACAGATACGCAGTATTTT; cdr3_aa: CASSSGTLTDTQYF
cdr3_length: 12; d_call: NA; clone_size: NA; j_call: TRBJ2-7; v_call: TRBV11-2; cdr3_nt: TGTGCCAGCAGCACCCGACCAGACGAGCAGTACTTC; cdr3_aa: CASSTRPDEQYF
cdr3_length: 15; d_call: TRBD1; clone_size: NA; j_call: TRBJ2-7; v_call: TRBV7-9; cdr3_nt: TGTGCCAGCAGCACCGGACAGGGACTGTCCTACGAGCAGTACTTC; cdr3_aa: CASSTGQGLSYEQYF
cdr3_length: 16; d_call: TRBD2; clone_size: once; j_call: TRBJ2-1; v_call: TRBV9; cdr3_nt: TGTGCCAGCAGCCCCCCGGGACTAGCGGGAGGAAATGAGCAGTTCTTC; cdr3_aa: CASSPPGLAGGNEQFF
cdr3_length: 17; d_call: TRBD1; clone_size: NA; j_call: TRBJ1-6; v_call: TRBV9; cdr3_nt: TGTGCCAGCAGCGCCCACCAGGGACAGGCCTATAATTCACCCCTCCACTTT; cdr3_aa: CASSAHQGQAYNSPLHF
cdr3_length: 14; d_call: TRBD2; clone_size: NA; j_call: TRBJ2-7; v_call: TRBV5-4; cdr3_nt: TGTGCCAGCAGCTCAGCACTAGCGGGAGGGGAGCAGTACTTC; cdr3_aa: CASSSALAGGEQYF
cdr3_length: 16; d_call: TRBD1; clone_size: NA; j_call: TRBJ1-2; v_call: TRBV27; cdr3_nt: TGTGCCAGCAGTCTCAATGGGGTACAGGGGCCGGAAGGCTACACCTTC; cdr3_aa: CASSLNGVQGPEGYTF
cdr3_length: 13; d_call: NA; clone_size: NA; j_call: TRBJ2-7; v_call: TRBV11-1; cdr3_nt: TGTGCCAGCAGCCCAACGGTGTCCTACGAGCAGTACTTC; cdr3_aa: CASSPTVSYEQYF
cdr3_length: 14; d_call: NA; clone_size: once; j_call: TRBJ2-1; v_call: TRBV27; cdr3_nt: TGTGCCAGCAGTTTAGGGGCAGGGGTTGAGGAGCAGTTCTTC; cdr3_aa: CASSLGAGVEEQFF
cdr3_length: 13; d_call: TRBD2; clone_size: NA; j_call: TRBJ2-7; v_call: TRBV11-2; cdr3_nt: TGTGCCAGCAGCTCCGGACTAGCCTACGAGCAGTACTTC; cdr3_aa: CASSSGLAYEQYF
cdr3_length: 15; d_call: NA; clone_size: NA; j_call: TRBJ2-3; v_call: TRBV5-1; cdr3_nt: TGCGCCAGCAGCTTGGTTGGCGCGAGCACAGATACGCAGTATTTT; cdr3_aa: CASSLVGASTDTQYF
cdr3_length: 13; d_call: NA; clone_size: NA; j_call: TRBJ2-1; v_call: TRBV28; cdr3_nt: TGTGCCAGCAGTTTAGAGGGGCGGGGAGAGCAGTTCTTC; cdr3_aa: CASSLEGRGEQFF
cdr3_length: 15; d_call: NA; clone_size: NA; j_call: TRBJ2-7; v_call: TRBV13; cdr3_nt: TGTGCCAGCAGCTTAGGAGTTCAGGGCGTCACCGAGCAGTACTTC; cdr3_aa: CASSLGVQGVTEQYF
cdr3_length: 15; d_call: TRBD1; clone_size: NA; j_call: TRBJ2-5; v_call: TRBV2; cdr3_nt: TGTGCCAGCAGTGACCCAGGACAGGGCGAAGAGACCCAGTACTTC; cdr3_aa: CASSDPGQGEETQYF
cdr3_length: 15; d_call: TRBD1; clone_size: NA; j_call: TRBJ2-7; v_call: TRBV9; cdr3_nt: TGTGCCAGCAGCGTAGAAGGGACAGGGTTGGGCGAGCAGTACTTC; cdr3_aa: CASSVEGTGLGEQYF
cdr3_length: 17; d_call: TRBD1; clone_size: NA; j_call: TRBJ2-3; v_call: TRBV15; cdr3_nt: TGTGCCACCAGCCTCTCCTTCCGGGACAGGGGGCCTCATACGCAGTATTTT; cdr3_aa: CATSLSFRDRGPHTQYF
cdr3_length: 12; d_call: NA; clone_size: NA; j_call: TRBJ2-7; v_call: TRBV5-4; cdr3_nt: TGTGCCAGCAGCCCGGGGTCTAACGAGCAGTACTTC; cdr3_aa: CASSPGSNEQYF
cdr3_length: 15; d_call: TRBD1; clone_size: NA; j_call: TRBJ1-2; v_call: TRBV6-5; cdr3_nt: TGTGCCAGCAGTTACGACGGGACAGGGAACTATGGCTACACCTTC; cdr3_aa: CASSYDGTGNYGYTF
cdr3_length: 13; d_call: TRBD1; clone_size: NA; j_call: TRBJ1-6; v_call: TRBV5-1; cdr3_nt: TGCGCCAGCATTGGAGGGGGCGAGTCACCCCTCCACTTT; cdr3_aa: CASIGGGESPLHF
cdr3_length: 15; d_call: NA; clone_size: NA; j_call: TRBJ1-2; v_call: TRBV14; cdr3_nt: TGTGCCAGCAGCCCACCAACAGGGACCCTCTATGGCTACACCTTC; cdr3_aa: CASSPPTGTLYGYTF
cdr3_length: 12; d_call: NA; clone_size: NA; j_call: TRBJ1-2; v_call: TRBV30; cdr3_nt: TGTGCCTGGAGTTTGGACGGAGATGGCTACACCTTC; cdr3_aa: CAWSLDGDGYTF
cdr3_length: 19; d_call: NA; clone_size: NA; j_call: TRBJ2-2; v_call: TRBV21-1; cdr3_nt: TGTGCCAGCAGCAAACTCGTCGGGACTAGCGTATTGAACACCGGGGAGCTGTTTTTT; cdr3_aa: CASSKLVGTSVLNTGELFF
cdr3_length: 13; d_call: NA; clone_size: NA; j_call: TRBJ2-7; v_call: TRBV5-5; cdr3_nt: TGTGCCAGCAGCTTGGGGGCAGACTACGAGCAGTACTTC; cdr3_aa: CASSLGADYEQYF
cdr3_length: 16; d_call: TRBD1; clone_size: NA; j_call: TRBJ1-2; v_call: TRBV11-2; cdr3_nt: TGTGCCAGCAGCTTAGATCAGGGACAGGGAAACTATGGCTACACCTTC; cdr3_aa: CASSLDQGQGNYGYTF
cdr3_length: 17; d_call: NA; clone_size: once; j_call: TRBJ2-5; v_call: TRBV5-1; cdr3_nt: TGCGCCAGCAGCTTGGCCTTATTTCCGGGCGGGGACGAGACCCAGTACTTC; cdr3_aa: CASSLALFPGGDETQYF
cdr3_length: 15; d_call: NA; clone_size: NA; j_call: TRBJ2-3; v_call: TRBV9; cdr3_nt: TGTGCCAGCAGCGTAGATGGGGGTGGCACAGATACGCAGTATTTT; cdr3_aa: CASSVDGGGTDTQYF
cdr3_length: 13; d_call: NA; clone_size: NA; j_call: TRBJ2-7; v_call: TRBV5-6; cdr3_nt: TGTGCCAGCAGCTTATCTTTCTCCTACGAGCAGTACTTC; cdr3_aa: CASSLSFSYEQYF
cdr3_length: 15; d_call: NA; clone_size: NA; j_call: TRBJ1-5; v_call: TRBV28; cdr3_nt: TGTGCCAGCAGTTCTAAAGGGGTTTTCAATCAGCCCCAGCATTTT; cdr3_aa: CASSSKGVFNQPQHF
cdr3_length: 15; d_call: TRBD2; clone_size: NA; j_call: TRBJ2-7; v_call: TRBV5-4; cdr3_nt: TGTGCCAGCAGCTTGGTTGTGGGAGGGACCTACGAGCAGTACTTC; cdr3_aa: CASSLVVGGTYEQYF
cdr3_length: 15; d_call: NA; clone_size: NA; j_call: TRBJ2-3; v_call: TRBV4-2; cdr3_nt: TGTGCCAGCAGCCAAGAGGTTCGGGAGACAGATACGCAGTATTTT; cdr3_aa: CASSQEVRETDTQYF
cdr3_length: 13; d_call: NA; clone_size: NA; j_call: TRBJ2-7; v_call: TRBV7-8; cdr3_nt: TGTGCCAGCAGCTTCCCGGGAGCCTACGAGCAGTACTTC; cdr3_aa: CASSFPGAYEQYF